The T cell receptor (beta chain) under discussion was sequenced for a study of OX40 agonist ivuxolimab in advanced cancers. Whole-study findings and limits: Expanded peripheral T-cell antigen specificity went undetermined. Some patients without response likewise showed low normalized clonal expansion.

Worth noting for this clone: What it recognizes is unknown.

Assay: immunoSEQ multiplex PCR; the TCRdb copy retains only in-frame clones and omits some. The sample includes 75,000 to 100,000 clones, 90% to 95% of them seen just once. Germline values: CDR1 MNHNY, CDR2 SVGAGI (reference sequence). This CDR3 region has 13 residues. Trimming removed 5 bases from V and 4 bases from J; junction bases left unmatched: 2. The clonotype comes from an adult with an advanced solid tumor such as melanoma, head and neck, liver or kidney cancer. Sample: CD4+ or CD8+ T cells sorted from blood, taken in a trial of the OX40 agonist ivuxolimab. The chain has TRBV6-6 and TRBJ2-3; 8 nucleotides align to TRBD2. The CDR3 region has the DNA TGTGCCAGCAGTCGGCGGGAGGCAGATACGCAGTATTTT. Protein product: CASSRREADTQYF.